The clone carrying this T cell receptor beta chain was counted only a few times. Its antigen is unknown. The CDR3 goes on 3 residues after the read ends, and that part is filled in from the germline J gene. The sample is drawn from a study of T cell clonality in common variable immunodeficiency. This table comes from immunoSEQ multiplex PCR, and its TCRdb copy is limited to in-frame clones, with some not included. In total the sample includes about 39,000 clones, none of them seen once. General observations from the study: In common variable immunodeficiency, TCR beta chains reportedly carried fewer deletions and N-nucleotide insertions. CVID subjects showed higher TCRbeta clonality than healthy controls.

Trimming left V 4 bases short and J 2 bases short, with 12 bases between. This CDR3 has 14 residues. The germline V gene encodes CDR1 SGHRS and CDR2 YFSETQ. This clonotype was sampled from a person between 18 and 75 years old in good health. The specimen sequenced was peripheral blood mononuclear cells. The V and J genes are TRBV5-1 and TRBJ1-1, with D possibly TRBD1 on 6 matching bases. The sequenced CDR3 bases are TGCGCCAGCAGCGAAGGGACAACCAACACTGAA. It codes for CASSEGTTNTE. The full CDR3 protein reads CASSEGTTNTEAFF.